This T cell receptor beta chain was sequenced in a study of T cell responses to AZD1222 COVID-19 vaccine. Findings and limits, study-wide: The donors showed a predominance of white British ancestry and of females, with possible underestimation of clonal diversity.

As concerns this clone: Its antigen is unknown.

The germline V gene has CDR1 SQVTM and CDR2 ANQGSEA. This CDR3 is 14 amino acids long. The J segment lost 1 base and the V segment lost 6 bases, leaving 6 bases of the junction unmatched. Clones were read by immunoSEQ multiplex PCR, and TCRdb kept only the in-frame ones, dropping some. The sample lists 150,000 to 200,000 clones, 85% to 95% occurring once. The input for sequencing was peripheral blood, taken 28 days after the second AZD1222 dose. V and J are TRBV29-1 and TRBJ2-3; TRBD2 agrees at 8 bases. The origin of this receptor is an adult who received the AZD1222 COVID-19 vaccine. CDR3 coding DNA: TGCAGCGTAATTAGCGGGATCGGCACAGATACGCAGTATTTT. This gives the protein CSVISGIGTDTQYF.